The table lists the clone carrying this T cell receptor beta chain with a count of one. Within the sample, other DNA sequences also encode this same CDR3. This entry belongs to a study of control samples from healthy donors and cancer patients. This CDR3 is built from 16 residues. Repertoires were generated with immunoSEQ multiplex PCR, while TCRdb's copy carries only in-frame clones and drops some. Among approximately 150,000 clones, over 85% were seen once, and the ten largest hold roughly 5.5%. V usage is TRBV21-1 and J usage is TRBJ2-6; TRBD2 reflects the table's D call only, with no check against the DNA. TRBV21-1 is termed a pseudogene. The sequenced material came from blood. The clonotype comes from a man aged 18 to 30 in good health. The CDR3 is CASSKVAAVKANVLTF. CDR3 DNA: TGTGCCAGCAGCAAAGTAGCGGCGGTGAAGGCCAACGTCCTGACTTTC.